Each of the 32 T cell receptor beta chains below was sequenced from the same sample in a study of blood T cell repertoires in COVID-19. Using immunoSEQ multiplex PCR, the repertoire was profiled, and TCRdb retains in-frame clones only, with some absent. The table has about 350,000 clones, almost 90% seen once; the top ten hold 1%. Material for sequencing was PBMCs or T cells enriched from blood (not recorded which). The receptors come from a woman in her thirties who had been exposed to COVID-19.

The count of this clone is one. The chain carries TRBV28 and TRBJ2-7; the D is unclear. V dropped 7 bases and J dropped 2 bases, with 12 bases sitting between them. The germline CDR1 and CDR2 sequences are MDHEN and SYDVKM. The CDR3 length is 13 residues. The CDR3 here is CASKSTVPYEQYF. The CDR3 nucleotides are TGTGCCAGCAAATCTACGGTCCCCTACGAGCAGTACTTC.

This clone appeared a single time. This chain links TRBV11-3 with TRBJ2-7; possibly TRBD1 for D (6 bases). Germline V gene lookup returns CDR1 SGHNT and CDR2 YENEEA. The length of the CDR3 is 14 residues. V was pared by 0 bases and J by 4 bases, with 10 bases between. The DNA for the CDR3 is TGTGCCAGCAGCTTAGATCAAGGGACATACGAGCAGTACTTC. Its translation: CASSLDQGTYEQYF. Supplemented by reference TRBV11-3 and TRBJ2-7, the full variable domain reads EAGVVQSPRYKIIEKKQPVAFWCNPISGHNTLYWYLQNLGQGPELLIRYENEEAVDDSQLPKDRFSAERLKGVDSTLKIQPAELGDSAVYLCASSLDQGTYEQYFGPGTRLTVT.

This chain joins TRBV28 and TRBJ1-4, with TRBD1 as a possible D gene (5 bases). CDR1 and CDR2 from the germline V gene are MDHEN and SYDVKM. The CDR3 has 14 amino acids. Trimming took off 2 bases at V and 8 bases at J, with 12 bases between the two ends. In DNA form, the CDR3 reads TGTGCCAGCAGTTTACTGGGGGGTTCAGAAAAACTGTTTTTT. Amino acid sequence: CASSLLGGSEKLFF.

The chain has TRBV14 and TRBJ1-1; no definite D call. The CDR3 has 14 residues. The ends were cut back, 1 base at V and 4 bases at J, with 10 bases in the middle. The V gene's germline CDR1 is SGHDN and CDR2 FVKESK. In DNA, the CDR3 is TGTGCCAGCAGCCAAGCGGGGATTGCCACTGAAGCTTTCTTT. Its translation: CASSQAGIATEAFF.

The chain recombines TRBV11-2 with TRBJ1-2, with 9 bases aligning to TRBD1. This CDR3 is built from 17 residues. The germline CDR1 and CDR2 sequences are SGHAT and FQNNGV. Trimming cost V 4 bases and J 3 bases; bases outside gene matches: 12. The CDR3 region is CASSSRQGVYRDYGYTF. In DNA, the CDR3 is TGTGCCAGCAGCTCCCGACAGGGGGTATATAGGGACTATGGCTACACCTTC.

This clone was observed a handful of times. The chain is built from TRBV6-2 or TRBV6-3 and TRBJ1-3; possibly TRBD1 for D (5 bases). V was clipped by 2 bases and J by 1 base, with 9 bases between them. Germline V lookup: CDR1 MNHEY, CDR2 SVGEGT. The CDR3 runs 15 residues. CDR3 loop: CASSYDGGSGNTIYF. Written as DNA, the CDR3 is TGTGCCAGCAGTTACGACGGGGGTTCTGGAAACACCATATATTTT.

V usage is TRBV6-5 and J usage is TRBJ1-3; weak D call: TRBD1 (6 bases). The V gene lost 6 bases and the J gene lost 2 bases, with 11 bases spanning the gap. Germline V lookup: CDR1 MNHEY, CDR2 SVGAGI. The length of the CDR3 is 14 residues. CDR3 DNA: TGTGCCAGCAGCCTACAGGGTCCTGGAAACACCATATATTTT. Encoded protein: CASSLQGPGNTIYF.

The chain combines TRBV29-1 with TRBJ2-1; 7 nucleotides match TRBD2. CDR3 size: 16 residues. Germline assignment: CDR1 SQVTM and CDR2 ANQGSEA. J lost 10 bases, V lost 2 bases, and 17 bases had no gene match. The CDR3 region has the DNA TGCAGCGTTGAATCGCGGGAGAGGGGCTGGCGGGGAGAGCAGTTCTTC. Its protein product is CSVESRERGWRGEQFF.

The CDR3 DNA reads TGTGCCAGCAGCGTAAGGACAGGGGTAGAAGGACTAGCGGTTCATGAGCAGTTCTTC. It translates to CASSVRTGVEGLAVHEQFF. This sequence joins TRBV9 and TRBJ2-1; TRBD2 might be the D (10 bases). The CDR3 covers 19 residues. In germline, CDR1 is SGDLS, CDR2 YYNGEE. V shed 1 base and J shed 8 bases, with 28 bases lying between them.

This chain uses TRBV20-1 with TRBJ2-1, with D tentatively TRBD2 (6 bases). V gave up 3 bases and J gave up 2 bases, with 14 bases separating them. Germline assignment: CDR1 DFQATT and CDR2 SNEGSKA (reference sequence). CDR3 length: 15 amino acids. The CDR3, as DNA: TGCAGTGCTAGTAATTCGGCGGGAACCTACAATGAGCAGTTCTTC. It specifies CSASNSAGTYNEQFF.

The chain has TRBV9 and TRBJ2-3; 11 nucleotides line up with TRBD2. After removal of 4 bases from V and 3 bases from J, the junction contained 16 bases not matched to a gene. This CDR3 has 19 amino acids. Looked up from germline, CDR1 is SGDLS and CDR2 is YYNGEE. The CDR3: CASSPHEASGRIGTDTQYF. As DNA, the CDR3 is TGTGCCAGCAGCCCACATGAGGCTAGCGGGAGGATAGGGACAGATACGCAGTATTTT.

The chain recombines TRBV21-1 with TRBJ1-5; TRBD1 is the table's D call, not checked against the DNA. TRBV21-1 is flagged as a pseudogene. The CDR3 spans 15 residues. CDR3 nucleotide sequence: TGTGCCAGCAGCAAAGGAGGGGGCCGAGGTCAGCCCCAGCATTTT. Translation gives CASSKGGGRGQPQHF.

The chain carries TRBV19 and TRBJ2-5; 8 bases line up with TRBD1. The V and J ends lost 1 base and 5 bases, in that order; junction bases with no gene match: 6. The CDR3 sequence is 15 residues long. Looked up from germline, CDR1 is LNHDA and CDR2 is SQIVND (reference sequence). CDR3 bases: TGTGCCAGTAGTATAGGGACAGGGAGGTGGGAGACCCAGTACTTC. Protein product: CASSIGTGRWETQYF.

The rearrangement joins TRBV12-3 or TRBV12-4 to TRBJ2-2; TRBD1 matches 7 bases. CDR3 length: 13 residues. V dropped 9 bases and J dropped 4; count of bases not matched to a gene: 5. The CDR3: CASDRVPTGELFF. The DNA for the CDR3 is TGTGCCAGTGACAGGGTTCCCACCGGGGAGCTGTTTTTT.

The chain employs TRBV30 and TRBJ2-1, with 8 bases matching TRBD1. The CDR3 consists of 14 residues. V dropped 3 bases and J dropped 0; count of bases not matched to a gene: 1. Looked up from germline, CDR1 is GTSNPN and CDR2 is SVGIG (reference sequence). CDR3 amino acids: CAWRGQVSYNEQFF. In DNA form, the CDR3 reads TGTGCCTGGAGGGGACAGGTCTCCTACAATGAGCAGTTCTTC.

The V gene is TRBV28, the J gene TRBJ1-2; 7 positions match TRBD1. The trim removed 5 bases at V and 2 bases at J, leaving 5 bases unmatched. The CDR3 is made up of 14 amino acids. Per germline, CDR1 MDHEN and CDR2 SYDVKM. The CDR3 spells CASSPQGRNYGYTF. For the CDR3, the DNA is TGTGCCAGCAGTCCACAGGGGAGAAACTATGGCTACACCTTC.

The chain joins TRBV7-9 to TRBJ2-7, with a tentative D call TRBD1 (6 bases). The CDR3 covers 13 residues. The germline gives CDR1 SEHNR, CDR2 FQNEAQ (reference sequence). The V and J ends lost 5 bases and 6 bases respectively, with 14 bases between them. CDR3 region: CASSHRETGEQYF. CDR3 nucleotide sequence: TGTGCCAGCAGCCACAGGGAAACTGGCGAGCAGTACTTC.

This clone was found once. V and J are TRBV7-6 and TRBJ2-7; 9 nucleotides line up with TRBD1. CDR3 length: 14 residues. The germline CDR1 and CDR2 sequences are SGHVS and FNYEAQ. Losses at the gene ends were 5 bases for V and 2 bases for J; bases not matched to a gene: 4. CDR3 nucleotides: TGTGCCAGCAGCCAGACAGGGGGGGCCTACGAGCAGTACTTC. Translation: CASSQTGGAYEQYF.

The chain recombines TRBV4-1 with TRBJ2-3; D is unclear. V was clipped by 2 bases and J by 0 bases, with 15 bases between them. CDR1 is MGHRA and CDR2 is YSYEKL in the germline V gene. This CDR3 comprises 17 residues. CDR3 DNA: TGCGCCAGCAGCCAAAAGTTCCCCCAGGCTAGCACAGATACGCAGTATTTT. This codes for CASSQKFPQASTDTQYF.

This clone was seen just once. The chain uses TRBV6-5 and TRBJ2-7; weak D call: TRBD1 (5 bases). V lost 4 bases, J lost 2 bases, and 12 bases lay in between. The CDR3 contains 14 residues. Germline CDR1 and CDR2: MNHEY and SVGAGI. CDR3 protein: CASSSPDRPYEQYF. In DNA form, the CDR3 reads TGTGCCAGCAGTTCCCCAGACAGACCCTACGAGCAGTACTTC.

This clone was counted a few times. The chain carries TRBV28 and TRBJ1-4, with 8 bases lining up with TRBD1. The germline V gene encodes CDR1 MDHEN and CDR2 SYDVKM. The CDR3 contains 15 residues. With 5 bases clipped from V and 7 bases from J, the junction kept 9 bases outside the gene matches. CDR3: CASSPLDRDGEKLFF. The CDR3 DNA reads TGTGCCAGCAGTCCGCTGGACAGGGACGGTGAAAAACTGTTTTTT. The full variable domain, with the rest looked up from reference TRBV28 and TRBJ1-4, is DVKVTQSSRYLVKRTGEKVFLECVQDMDHENMFWYRQDPGLGLRLIYFSYDVKMKEKGDIPEGYSVSREKKERFSLILESASTNQTSMYLCASSPLDRDGEKLFFGSGTQLSVL.

With regard to this clone: The sample has other DNA sequences that encode this CDR3 too. V and J are TRBV6-5 and TRBJ1-2, with 9 bases aligning to TRBD1. The germline V gene has CDR1 MNHEY and CDR2 SVGAGI. Germline trimming cut 6 bases from V and 8 bases from J; bases unmatched to any gene: 7. The CDR3 has 13 residues. In DNA, the CDR3 is TGTGCCAGCAGCCTGACAGGGGGTAGAGGCTACACCTTC. It codes for CASSLTGGRGYTF.

The chain joins TRBV20-1 to TRBJ2-1; D is perhaps TRBD1 (6 bases). V was cut by 5 bases and J by 9 bases, with 11 bases left in between. Germline lookup yields CDR1 DFQATT and CDR2 SNEGSKA (reference sequence). The CDR3 contains 11 residues. The CDR3 sequence: CSALGAGEQFF. Here the CDR3 DNA reads TGCAGTGCTTTGGGGGCCGGTGAGCAGTTCTTC.

This clone is a singleton in its sample. This chain connects TRBV18 to TRBJ1-5; 7 nucleotides align to TRBD1. CDR3 length: 15 residues. CDR1 is KGHSH, CDR2 LQKENI, per germline. With 6 bases clipped from V and 3 bases from J, the junction kept 8 bases outside the gene matches. CDR3 DNA: TGTGCCAGCTCGCCAACAGGGGAGGTCAATCAGCCCCAGCATTTT. Translated, it gives CASSPTGEVNQPQHF.

The chain recombines TRBV7-9 with TRBJ1-5, with 9 bases matching TRBD1. Germline V CDR1 and CDR2: SEHNR, FQNEAQ (reference sequence). Trimming cost V 5 bases and J 9 bases; bases outside gene matches: 8. The CDR3 loop spans 14 amino acids. The CDR3 protein is CASSPDRGLGPQHF. The CDR3, as DNA: TGTGCCAGCAGCCCGGACAGGGGCCTAGGGCCCCAGCATTTT.

This clone was detected only once. The rearrangement joins TRBV28 to TRBJ1-5; D is unclear. Germline CDR1 MDHEN, CDR2 SYDVKM. Trimming pared 5 bases from V and 0 bases from J, leaving 8 bases between. The CDR3 length is 14 residues. Here the CDR3 DNA reads TGTGCCAGCAGTGGGAGGGTTAGCAATCAGCCCCAGCATTTT. Protein product: CASSGRVSNQPQHF.

The CDR3 coding sequence is TGTGCCAGCAGTGGTCGACAGGGTGGTTTGGGGGGCTACACCTTC. Protein sequence: CASSGRQGGLGGYTF. The chain is built from TRBV2 and TRBJ1-2; 7 positions agree with TRBD1. This CDR3 comprises 15 residues. CDR1 SNHLY and CDR2 FYNNEI come from the germline V gene. The V and J ends lost 4 bases and 8 bases, in that order; junction bases with no gene match: 13. Combining the CDR3 with reference TRBV2 and TRBJ1-2 gives the whole variable domain EPEVTQTPSHQVTQMGQEVILRCVPISNHLYFYWYRQILGQKVEFLVSFYNNEISEKSEIFDDQFSVERPDGSNFTLKIRSTKLEDSAMYFCASSGRQGGLGGYTFGSGTRLTVV.

Remarks on this clone: This specimen includes other DNA sequences encoding the same CDR3. V gene TRBV15 combines with J gene TRBJ1-3; TRBD1 matches 7 bases. CDR1 is LNHNV, CDR2 YYDKDF, per germline (reference sequence). The V and J ends lost 9 bases and 3 bases, in that order; junction bases with no gene match: 8. The CDR3 is made up of 14 amino acids. The CDR3 coding sequence is TGTGCCACATCCCCAGGGGGAAGTGGAAACACCATATATTTT. Translation gives CATSPGGSGNTIYF.

V gene TRBV12-2 combines with J gene TRBJ2-5; the tabulated D call, TRBD2, remains unverified against the DNA. TRBV12-2 constitutes a pseudogene. The CDR3 covers 15 residues. DNA for the CDR3: TGTGCAAGTCGCTTAACAGCGGGAGGGCCTGAGACCCAGTACTTC. As protein: CASRLTAGGPETQYF.

This clone was counted a single time. V gene TRBV6-1 combines with J gene TRBJ2-7; 9 positions agree with TRBD1. This CDR3 is 15 amino acids long. V trimming: 3 bases; J trimming: 2 bases; junction bases outside the gene matches: 5. Germline assignment: CDR1 MNHNS and CDR2 SASEGT. The CDR3 loop is CASSEGQGVPYEQYF. In DNA, the CDR3 is TGTGCCAGCAGTGAGGGACAGGGAGTCCCCTACGAGCAGTACTTC.

This clone was observed once. The CDR3 sequence is CASSLSSGDTEAFF. The CDR3 nucleotides are TGTGCCAGCAGCTTATCGTCGGGGGATACTGAAGCTTTCTTT. The chain uses TRBV7-3 and TRBJ1-1, with D perhaps matching TRBD1 (5 bases). CDR1 is SGHTA and CDR2 is FQGTGA in the germline V gene. This CDR3 has 14 amino acids. Between the trimmed V and J ends, which lost 2 bases and 5 bases, there was a span of 12 bases.

The V gene is TRBV4-1, the J gene TRBJ2-4, with 8 bases fitting TRBD2. The CDR3 has 16 amino acids. Germline trimming cut 0 bases from V and 9 bases from J; bases unmatched to any gene: 10. Germline V gene lookup returns CDR1 MGHRA and CDR2 YSYEKL. The CDR3 DNA reads TGCGCCAGCAGCCAAGATCGGGGGGGAGGGCCCAGCATTCAGTACTTC. Protein product: CASSQDRGGGPSIQYF.